This TCR beta chain comes out of a study of T cells after yellow fever vaccination (dated by TCRdb to the late 2010s). About the study as a whole: The SMART-Seq v4 Ultra Low Input RNA kit was used to prepare libraries from fractions with low cell numbers. Blood samples were taken at several timepoints before and after primary and secondary immunization, and bulk PBMC replicates and cell subsets were isolated. To follow T-cell clones before and after both primary and booster YFV17D yellow fever vaccination, bulk TCR alpha and beta repertoires underwent longitudinal sequencing. Two healthy male donors, one aged 18 to 30 and one aged 30 to 40 years, were included in the cohort.

The sequencing machine was an Illumina NovaSeq 6000. Synthesis of TCR cDNA relied on 5'RACE template switching, a step that introduced a universal primer site along with unique molecular identifiers. Priming for cDNA synthesis came from both the TCR alpha and TCR beta constant segments. Library amplification involved two PCR steps, and the second step added sample barcodes and sequencing adapters. Sequencing of the libraries was done on either Illumina HiSeq 2500 (2x100 bp) or NovaSeq (2x150 bp). As for the authors' bioinformatics: Demultiplexing of reads and collapsing into UMI consensus sequences were performed with MIGEC, and V(D)J alignment was carried out with MiXCR. Vaccine-responding clonotypes were defined with edgeR using replicate PBMC samples, requiring FDR below 0.01 and a log2 fold change above 5 up to day 15. CD4 or CD8 identity was assigned to each bulk clonotype according to whether the clonotype was present at higher abundance in the sequenced CD4 repertoire or the sequenced CD8 repertoire. The raw public data were reprocessed by TCRdb itself: fastp quality trimming at Q25, MiXCR clonotype calling, in-frame beta chains only. Every distinct CDR3 protein forms one entry, paired with its most common genes and DNA. These V and J calls rely on TCRdb rather than the paper's analysis. The sample data list a few hundred thousand distinct CDR3 sequences, and 3.5% to 4.5% of these were observed just once. The ten largest clones take up roughly a fifth of the sample.

Paper-wide results and their limitations: A small share of clonotypes was detected in both CD4 and CD8 compartments, with the overlap likely arising from convergent recombination. The study included only two donors, which limits how far the findings can be generalized. The secondary T-cell response was found to be weaker but faster than the primary response, with a peak reached on day 5 rather than on day 15. Most clones expanded after primary vaccination (96% of CD4 and 88% of CD8) were re-detected after the booster, suggesting that broad memory maintenance occurred. Computational filtering was needed because FACS-sorted repertoires could contain abundant contaminating clonotypes from the bulk population.

CDR1 and CDR2 (SQVTM, ANQGSEA) derive from the germline V gene. The CDR3, cysteine through phenylalanine, is 18 amino acids long. Here the CDR3 DNA is all that survives: 54 bases in frame from base 1. The junction shows trimming of 3 bases on V and 0 bases on J, and the gene matches do not reach 8 bases of it. The treatment or condition tag for this specimen amounts to: live attenuated yellow fever vaccine strain. At each blood-draw timepoint, two biological replicates of bulk PBMCs were obtained. PBMCs were isolated from peripheral blood using a standard Ficoll-Paque protocol. TriZol was used to extract RNA from bulk PBMCs, from CD4 and CD8 fractions, and from dextramer-positive and dextramer-negative fractions. This clonotype was recorded at least ten times. Its antigen remains unidentified. Per-base quality was not reported, and no clone a single base away is much larger than it.

Sequencing was performed on PBMCs, taken 15 days after the yellow fever booster vaccination. This TCR came from a man aged 18 to 30 who received the YFV17D yellow fever vaccine. This chain is built from TRBV29-1 and TRBJ2-1; 13 junctional bases match TRBD2. The DNA sequence is given as TGCAGCGTTGACGGGACTAGCGGGATAGAGAGCTCCTACAATGAGCAGTTCTTC. It specifies CSVDGTSGIESSYNEQFF.